Sequencing of this T cell receptor beta chain was carried out in a study of PD-1 blockade in classical Hodgkin lymphoma (dated by TCRdb to about 2020). Concerning the study at large: Nivolumab dosing was 3 mg/kg intravenously every 2 weeks, continuing until either disease progression or unacceptable toxicity. To define a peripheral blood immune signature of response to PD-1 blockade in classical Hodgkin lymphoma, the study combined TCR beta sequencing with CyTOF.

A note on this clone: What this receptor recognizes is not known. No base quality values were provided; no much bigger clone lies one nucleotide off.

Genomic DNA was isolated using the Qiagen DNeasy kit from unsorted PBMCs as well as from negatively selected CD4+ and CD8+ fractions. TCR beta CDR3 regions were amplified by immunoSEQ multiplex PCR using primers annealing to V and J segments. A synthetic immune receptor repertoire was used to minimize amplification bias, and any remaining bias was removed computationally after sequencing. Per the original workflow: Custom Python scripts were used to quantify repertoire diversity as the Shannon entropy index. Unsorted, CD4+ and CD8+ repertoires were analyzed separately, except in combined analyses where CD4+ and CD8+ sequences were merged in silico. Clonal expansion was defined as a frequency increase of at least 2-fold after treatment compared with C1D1, and clones undetected at baseline were assigned a pseudocount of 0.5. Singleton clones were defined as clones with 0 or 1 copy at C1D1, and non-singleton clones were defined as clones with 2 or more copies. Clones expanded in unsorted samples were labelled as CD4+, CD8+ or unknown by matching protein sequences in sorted samples from the same patient. Wilcoxon tests on paired samples were used to test changes in diversity from C1D1 to C4D1. Not all clones reach the TCRdb copy of this immuneACCESS table, which keeps in-frame sequences only. Checked studies attribute under half of the gap to unresolved V genes and leave the rest unexplained. Clonal size and the V and J genes are those of that table, whereas D and trimming came from the DNA. The table for this sample lists around 60,000 clones; more than 90% of them were counted only once. The top ten constitute 6.5% to 9.5% of the sample.

What the work shows at the level of the full study, not this receptor alone: Baseline TCR diversity was reported as lower in newly diagnosed patients than in healthy donors, and lower still in relapsed/refractory patients. A significant rise by C4D1 was seen in CD4+ but not CD8+ TCR diversity (p=0.0027 vs p=0.16), with the rise being most apparent in complete responders (p=0.02). Baseline diversity similar to that of newly diagnosed patients was observed in trial patients achieving complete response, whereas significantly lower diversity was observed in partial responders and progressors. The study covered only a single clinical trial cohort, and the causes of the repertoire differences, possibly disease activity or prior therapy, were still not defined. Lower diversity was observed in patients in whom nivolumab was started less than 1 year after ASCT, and these patients were excluded from later analyses so that confounding by immune reconstitution would be avoided.

The sample's time point label is to be understood as: cycle 4 day 1 (C4D1), after more than five weeks of nivolumab. Every trial patient had relapsed following autologous stem cell transplantation, and prior brentuximab vedotin exposure was what differed among cohorts A, B and C. The trial cohort included 45 to 65 patients with relapsed/refractory classical Hodgkin lymphoma, and each patient had a best overall response of complete response, partial response or progressive disease. Single-agent nivolumab was administered to trial patients in the multi-cohort phase II CheckMate 205 trial. An independent review committee assessed best overall response using the 2007 International Working Group response criteria. Trial PBMCs were collected just before the start of nivolumab (C1D1) and during therapy at cycle 2 day 1 and cycle 4 day 1. Peripheral blood was collected in 8 mL Vacutainer Cell Preparation Tubes, from which PBMCs were isolated by centrifugation and then cryopreserved.

The sequence was collected from a human donor with classical Hodgkin lymphoma. This specimen consisted of peripheral blood mononuclear cells (PBMCs), obtained before the fourth cycle of nivolumab.

In nucleotide form, the sequence is TGTGCCAGCAAATCCTTCGGGACTAGCGGGAACACAGATACGCAGTATTTT. Its coded protein is CASKSFGTSGNTDTQYF. The chain is assembled from TRBV27 and TRBJ2-3, with TRBD2 identical over 13 junction bases. The germline V gene (reference sequence) gives CDR1 as MNHEY and CDR2 as SMNVEV. Counted from cysteine to phenylalanine, this CDR3 has 17 amino acids. The kept DNA is CDR3 alone, 51 bases in frame from the first base. Compared with germline, V lacks 7 bases and J lacks 2 bases; bases without a gene match: 9.